These T cell receptor beta chains were read from a single sample in a study of CD8 T cells in Susac syndrome. TCRdb recomputed calls from the immunoSEQ multiplex PCR reads with MiXCR, one row per CDR3 protein. The repertoire holds some 120,000 distinct CDR3 sequences, 94% seen once, with roughly 0.095% in the top ten. Sequencing was performed on CD4+ T cells from PBMCs. These receptors all stem from a human donor in good health. Both conserved end residues are part of each CDR3. A D gene is named only where the DNA matches it firmly. Some rows have no size entry. The others give once, few or many, or a class for an expanded clone.

v_gene: TRBV2
j_gene: TRBJ1-1
abundance: NA
d_gene: NA
CDR3nt: TGTGCCAGCAGCGGTCCTCTTAGGAACACTGAAGCTTTCTTT
CDR3aa: CASSGPLRNTEAFF

v_gene: TRBV5-1
j_gene: TRBJ2-1
abundance: NA
d_gene: TRBD1
CDR3nt: TGCGCCAGCTATGAGGCAATGGACAGGGCCTACAATGAGCAGTTCTTC
CDR3aa: CASYEAMDRAYNEQFF

v_gene: TRBV2
j_gene: TRBJ2-3
abundance: NA
d_gene: NA
CDR3nt: TGTGCCAGCAGTGAATCAGGAGGGGGACTCAGAAATACGCAGTATTTT
CDR3aa: CASSESGGGLRNTQYF

v_gene: TRBV7-9
j_gene: TRBJ2-5
abundance: NA
d_gene: TRBD1
CDR3nt: TGTGCCAGCAGCTTGTGGACAGGGACGTACCAAGAGACCCAGTACTTC
CDR3aa: CASSLWTGTYQETQYF

v_gene: TRBV20-1
j_gene: TRBJ2-1
abundance: NA
d_gene: TRBD2
CDR3nt: TGCAGTGCCGCGGACGGGAGGCCGAACAATGAGCAGTTCTTC
CDR3aa: CSAADGRPNNEQFF

v_gene: TRBV7-8
j_gene: TRBJ1-1
abundance: NA
d_gene: TRBD1
CDR3nt: TGTGCCAGCAGCTTCCAGCCAGGGGGCACTGAAGCTTTCTTT
CDR3aa: CASSFQPGGTEAFF

v_gene: TRBV6-2/TRBV6-3
j_gene: TRBJ2-3
abundance: NA
d_gene: TRBD2
CDR3nt: TGTGCCAGCAGAAGACTAGCGGGGGACACAGATACGCAGTATTTT
CDR3aa: CASRRLAGDTDTQYF

v_gene: TRBV7-9
j_gene: TRBJ2-2
abundance: NA
d_gene: NA
CDR3nt: TGTGCCAGCAGCCCCCCGGAGGGAAACACCGGGGAGCTGTTTTTT
CDR3aa: CASSPPEGNTGELFF

v_gene: TRBV6-1
j_gene: TRBJ2-5
abundance: once
d_gene: NA
CDR3nt: TGTGCCAGCAGTGACCGGGGTGAGACCCAGTACTTC
CDR3aa: CASSDRGETQYF

v_gene: TRBV18
j_gene: TRBJ2-7
abundance: once
d_gene: NA
CDR3nt: TGTGCCAGCTCACCAAACAGGAGGTACGAGCAGTACTTC
CDR3aa: CASSPNRRYEQYF

v_gene: TRBV15
j_gene: TRBJ2-2
abundance: NA
d_gene: NA
CDR3nt: TGTGCCACCAGCAGAGATTGGACCGGGGAGCTGTTTTTT
CDR3aa: CATSRDWTGELFF

v_gene: TRBV27
j_gene: TRBJ2-5
abundance: NA
d_gene: TRBD2
CDR3nt: TGTGCCAGCAGACTAGCGGGAGTTGGGGAGACCCAGTACTTC
CDR3aa: CASRLAGVGETQYF

v_gene: TRBV7-9
j_gene: TRBJ2-1
abundance: NA
d_gene: TRBD2
CDR3nt: TGTGCCAGCAGCTTATGGCGGGAGGGCCTCTACAATGAGCAGTTCTTC
CDR3aa: CASSLWREGLYNEQFF

v_gene: TRBV3-1
j_gene: TRBJ2-3
abundance: NA
d_gene: NA
CDR3nt: TGTGCCAGCAGCCCCCGGGCTAGCCGACCCACAGATACGCAGTATTTT
CDR3aa: CASSPRASRPTDTQYF

v_gene: TRBV20-1
j_gene: TRBJ2-7
abundance: once
d_gene: TRBD2
CDR3nt: TGCAGTGCTCCGCAACTAGCGGGAGGGCCTCGGGAGCAGTACTTC
CDR3aa: CSAPQLAGGPREQYF

v_gene: TRBV7-8
j_gene: TRBJ2-2
abundance: NA
d_gene: TRBD2
CDR3nt: TGTGCCAGCAGCCTCCGCGGGACTAGCGGGATTTTCACCGGGGAGCTGTTTTTT
CDR3aa: CASSLRGTSGIFTGELFF

v_gene: TRBV20-1
j_gene: TRBJ2-3
abundance: NA
d_gene: NA
CDR3nt: TGCAGTGCTATAGCGTCTAGCACAGATACGCAGTATTTT
CDR3aa: CSAIASSTDTQYF

v_gene: TRBV6-2/TRBV6-3
j_gene: TRBJ2-7
abundance: NA
d_gene: NA
CDR3nt: TGTGCCAGCGGCCGTAGAGCTTACGAGCAGTACTTC
CDR3aa: CASGRRAYEQYF

v_gene: TRBV4-3
j_gene: TRBJ2-2
abundance: NA
d_gene: NA
CDR3nt: TGCGCCAGCAGCCAAGTCCCAGGGAACGTAGGGGAGCTGTTTTTT
CDR3aa: CASSQVPGNVGELFF

v_gene: TRBV4-3
j_gene: TRBJ1-2
abundance: NA
d_gene: TRBD1
CDR3nt: TGCGCCAGCAGCCAGAACGAACAGGGGTATGGCTACACCTTC
CDR3aa: CASSQNEQGYGYTF

v_gene: TRBV15
j_gene: TRBJ1-1
abundance: NA
d_gene: NA
CDR3nt: TGTGCCACCAGCAGATGGGGGGAACAAGCTTTCTTT
CDR3aa: CATSRWGEQAFF

v_gene: TRBV5-1
j_gene: TRBJ2-7
abundance: NA
d_gene: NA
CDR3nt: TGCGCCAGCAGCTTATCGTACCACGAGCAGTACTTC
CDR3aa: CASSLSYHEQYF

v_gene: TRBV20-1
j_gene: TRBJ2-2
abundance: NA
d_gene: TRBD2
CDR3nt: TGCAGTGCGGGGACTAGCGGGACGAACACCGGGGAGCTGTTTTTT
CDR3aa: CSAGTSGTNTGELFF

v_gene: TRBV9
j_gene: TRBJ2-7
abundance: NA
d_gene: NA
CDR3nt: TGTGCCAGCAGCGTAGGGCAGGCACCCTACGAGCAGTACTTC
CDR3aa: CASSVGQAPYEQYF

v_gene: TRBV7-8
j_gene: TRBJ2-1
abundance: NA
d_gene: TRBD2
CDR3nt: TGTGCCAGCAGCTTAAGTCGACTAGCGGATTACAATGAGCAGTTCTTC
CDR3aa: CASSLSRLADYNEQFF

v_gene: TRBV29-1
j_gene: TRBJ1-6
abundance: NA
d_gene: NA
CDR3nt: TGCAGCGTTGGGGAATCCCGGAATTCACCCCTCCACTTT
CDR3aa: CSVGESRNSPLHF

v_gene: TRBV20-1
j_gene: TRBJ2-3
abundance: NA
d_gene: NA
CDR3nt: TGCAGTGCTAGAGATGTCCTTACTAGCACAGATACGCAGTATTTT
CDR3aa: CSARDVLTSTDTQYF